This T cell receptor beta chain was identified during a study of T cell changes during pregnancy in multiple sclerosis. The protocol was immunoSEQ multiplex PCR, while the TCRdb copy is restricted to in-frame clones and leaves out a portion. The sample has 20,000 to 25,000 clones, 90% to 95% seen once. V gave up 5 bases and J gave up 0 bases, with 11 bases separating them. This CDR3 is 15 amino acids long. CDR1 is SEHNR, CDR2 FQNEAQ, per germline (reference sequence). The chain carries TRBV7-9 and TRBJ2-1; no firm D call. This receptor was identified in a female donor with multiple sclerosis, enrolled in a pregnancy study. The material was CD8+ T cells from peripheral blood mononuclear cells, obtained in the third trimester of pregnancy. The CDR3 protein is CASSPISGSYNEQFF. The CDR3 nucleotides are TGTGCCAGCAGCCCCATCAGTGGCTCCTACAATGAGCAGTTCTTC.